The 16 T cell receptor beta chains listed next were all sequenced from one sample in a study of cytomegalovirus exposure and HLA in healthy donors. 60 Vbeta and 13 Jbeta primers were used in PCR. Clones were sequenced by immunoSEQ multiplex PCR, and TCRdb holds only the in-frame ones, with some missing. Of 200,000 to 250,000 clones listed, roughly three quarters were seen once; the top ten hold approximately 1.5%. The sequenced material came from PBMCs. These receptors all come from a middle-aged man in good health and CMV-seronegative.

As for this clone: One end of the junction does not line up with germline, which may come from a read error. The rearrangement uses TRBV7-9 and TRBJ2-5; 10 nucleotides line up with TRBD2. Germline loops: CDR1 SEHNR, CDR2 FQNEAQ (reference sequence). This CDR3 has 17 residues. The CDR3 nucleotides read TGTTCCAGCAGCCCCATCACTAGCGGGAATAACCGAGAGACCCAGTACTTC. Residues: CSSSPITSGNNRETQYF.

This clone was picked up a small number of times. V gene TRBV6-6 combines with J gene TRBJ1-1; tentative D call: TRBD1 (6 bases). This CDR3 contains 15 residues. Germline lookup yields CDR1 MNHNY and CDR2 SVGAGI (reference sequence). V was pared by 5 bases and J by 11 bases, with 24 bases between. The CDR3 sequence is CASSDSGGPTGEAFF. The DNA for the CDR3 is TGTGCCAGCAGTGACAGTGGGGGCCCAACTGGGGAGGCTTTCTTT.

This clone was observed once. The chain uses TRBV2 and TRBJ1-1; D may be TRBD1 (6 bases). The CDR3 has 13 amino acids. V shed 9 bases and J shed 6 bases, with 17 bases lying between them. In germline, CDR1 is SNHLY, CDR2 FYNNEI. The CDR3 DNA reads TGTGCCAGAGGGGGTTCCAGAACGGCTGAAGCTTTCTTT. Protein sequence: CARGGSRTAEAFF.

This clone appeared once. The rearrangement joins TRBV18 to TRBJ2-7; 11 nucleotides agree with TRBD2. This CDR3 spans 16 amino acids. Per germline, CDR1 KGHSH and CDR2 LQKENI. V shed 2 bases, J shed 0 bases, and the junction held 3 bases outside the gene matches. Written as DNA, the CDR3 is TGTGCCAGCTCACCATACGGGACTAGCGGCTCCTACGAGCAGTACTTC. Translation: CASSPYGTSGSYEQYF.

The rearrangement joins TRBV5-1 to TRBJ2-2; TRBD2 matches at 13 bases. The CDR3 runs 17 residues. V was pared by 4 bases and J by 4 bases, with 7 bases of the junction left unmatched. The germline V gene has CDR1 SGHRS and CDR2 YFSETQ. The CDR3 nucleotides read TGCGCCAGCAGCCTGAGGACTAGCGGGAGTGGCACCGGGGAGCTGTTTTTT. Residues: CASSLRTSGSGTGELFF. The full variable domain, with the rest looked up from reference TRBV5-1 and TRBJ2-2, is KAGVTQTPRYLIKTRGQQVTLSCSPISGHRSVSWYQQTPGQGLQFLFEYFSETQRNKGNFPGRFSGRQFSNSRSEMNVSTLELGDSALYLCASSLRTSGSGTGELFFGEGSRLTVL.

This clone was observed once. This rearrangement joins TRBV4-1 to TRBJ2-1; TRBD2 aligns across 7 bases. The CDR3 spans 16 residues. Germline CDR1 reads MGHRA; CDR2 reads YSYEKL. After removal of 2 bases from V and 5 bases from J, the junction contained 9 bases not matched to a gene. DNA of the CDR3: TGCGCCAGCAGCCAATTCGATCCTAGCGGAGACAATGAGCAGTTCTTC. This translates into CASSQFDPSGDNEQFF.

This chain uses TRBV5-1 with TRBJ2-1; no clear D. The CDR3 covers 12 residues. Trimming removed 1 base at V and 8 bases at J, with 7 bases between. Germline CDR1 is SGHRS and CDR2 is YFSETQ. CDR3 region: CASSLTLDEQFF. DNA of the CDR3: TGCGCCAGCAGCTTGACTTTGGATGAGCAGTTCTTC.

In its sample, this clone was seen a few times. The chain links TRBV6-1 to TRBJ2-3; 7 positions agree with TRBD2. This CDR3 comprises 15 residues. Germline V gene sequence: CDR1 MNHNS, CDR2 SASEGT. Trimming cost V 4 bases and J 6 bases; bases outside gene matches: 10. In nucleotides, the CDR3 is TGTGCCAGCAGTGGTCTGGGGGGAGGGCCGGATACGCAGTATTTT. Translating it yields CASSGLGGGPDTQYF.

V is TRBV7-9 and J is TRBJ2-2; no clear D. V was cut by 2 bases and J by 4 bases, with 20 bases left in between. The CDR3 runs 18 residues. CDR1 and CDR2 (germline): SEHNR, FQNEAQ (reference sequence). The DNA for the CDR3 is TGTGCCAGCAGCTTATGGGTTTTTGGCCGCCGAGGCACCGGGGAGCTGTTTTTT. Encoded protein: CASSLWVFGRRGTGELFF.

The chain employs TRBV6-5 and TRBJ2-7; D is perhaps TRBD1 (6 bases). CDR1 and CDR2 (germline): MNHEY, SVGAGI. There are 12 residues in the CDR3. Trimming removed 10 bases from V and 1 base from J, with 11 bases in between. The CDR3 sequence: CATKDRSYEQYF. CDR3 nucleotides: TGTGCCACCAAAGACAGGTCCTACGAGCAGTACTTC.

The rearrangement joins TRBV7-8 to TRBJ1-5; 7 bases are a match to TRBD1. The CDR3 loop spans 15 amino acids. Germline V lookup: CDR1 SGHVS, CDR2 FQNEAQ. V shed 2 bases and J 3 bases; nucleotides not matched to a gene: 4. CDR3 nucleotide sequence: TGTGCCAGCAGCTTAAGGGACAGACTCAATCAGCCCCAGCATTTT. Protein: CASSLRDRLNQPQHF.

The rearrangement links TRBV9 to TRBJ2-1; D perhaps matches TRBD2 (6 bases). This CDR3 contains 18 residues. Germline V gene sequence: CDR1 SGDLS, CDR2 YYNGEE. Trimming shortened V by 3 bases and J by 4 bases, and 23 bases separated the two germline ends. CDR3: CASSAPLKSGDNYNEQFF. CDR3 coding DNA: TGTGCCAGCAGCGCCCCTTTAAAGTCGGGAGACAATTACAATGAGCAGTTCTTC.

This CDR3 reads CASSPWTSLETQYF. The CDR3 DNA reads as TGTGCCAGCAGCCCCTGGACTAGCTTGGAGACCCAGTACTTC. The chain has TRBV7-9 and TRBJ2-5, with 8 bases lining up with TRBD2. Unmatched junction bases numbered 7, after V lost 5 bases and J lost 5 bases. This CDR3 has 14 residues. Germline loops: CDR1 SEHNR, CDR2 FQNEAQ (reference sequence).

The V call is TRBV4-1, the J call TRBJ2-7; 9 positions match TRBD1. J lost 3 bases, V lost 3 bases, and 3 bases had no gene match. Germline V gene lookup returns CDR1 MGHRA and CDR2 YSYEKL. The CDR3 totals 14 residues. The CDR3, as DNA: TGCGCCAGCAGCCAGGGGACAGGGATCTACGAGCAGTACTTC. It encodes CASSQGTGIYEQYF.

The chain couples TRBV19 to TRBJ2-5; possible D gene TRBD1, 6 bases. The CDR3 length is 15 residues. The V gene's germline CDR1 is LNHDA and CDR2 SQIVND (reference sequence). Trimming stripped 4 bases from V and 5 bases from J, with 17 bases between. The CDR3 region has the DNA TGTGCCAGTAGTAACCCCGGGACATCCTTGGAGACCCAGTACTTC. Translation: CASSNPGTSLETQYF.

This clone was detected a few times. The same CDR3 can be traced to other DNA sequences in this sample. This chain links TRBV5-4 with TRBJ2-7, with 8 bases aligning to TRBD1. J gave up 7 bases and V 0 bases, and 6 bases lay outside the gene matches. Germline V gene sequence: CDR1 SGHNT, CDR2 YYREEE (reference sequence). The CDR3 sequence is 14 residues long. Written as DNA, the CDR3 is TGTGCCAGCAGCTTGGTTCAGGGGGCTGAAGAGCAGTACTTC. It is translated as CASSLVQGAEEQYF.